The 27 T cell receptor beta chains below come from one sample, sequenced in a study of T-cell reconstitution after alpha-beta-depleted transplantation in children. As it was prepared, the TCRbeta library received unique molecular identifiers. One entry per CDR3 protein results from TCRdb running MiXCR on the PCR reads. The table records about 360,000 distinct CDR3 sequences, roughly 13% of them present only once. Sequences were derived from PBMCs, sampled from the stem cell graft. These receptors all come from a human donor who donated a stem cell graft to a child with Fanconi anemia.

This clonotype appeared a single time. V gene TRBV20-1 combines with J gene TRBJ2-7; D may be TRBD1 (6 bases). Germline V gene sequence: CDR1 DFQATT, CDR2 SNEGSKA (reference sequence). This CDR3 spans 14 amino acids. Between the trimmed V and J ends, which lost 4 bases and 0 bases, there was a span of 13 bases. CDR3 amino acids: CSANRDTSSYEQYF. As DNA, the CDR3 is TGCAGTGCTAACCGGGACACTAGCTCCTACGAGCAGTACTTC.

This clonotype came up a few times. J is TRBJ2-5 and V is TRBV4-1; D is possibly TRBD2 (6 bases). Germline V gives CDR1 MGHRA, CDR2 YSYEKL. The CDR3 contains 16 residues. V gave up 4 bases and J gave up 3 bases, with 18 bases separating them. CDR3 loop: CASSLRGPTGEETQYF. CDR3 sequence (DNA): TGCGCCAGCAGCCTCCGCGGTCCGACGGGGGAAGAGACCCAGTACTTC.

This clonotype was counted at least ten times. The gene calls are TRBV12-3 or TRBV12-4 and TRBJ2-2; no clear D. The V gene lost 5 bases and the J gene lost 0 bases, with 10 bases spanning the gap. This CDR3 comprises 15 residues. Here the CDR3 reads CASSGSGSNTGELFF. CDR3 DNA sequence: TGTGCCAGCAGTGGGTCTGGGTCGAACACCGGGGAGCTGTTTTTT.

The chain combines TRBV12-3 or TRBV12-4 with TRBJ1-2, with 7 bases matching TRBD1. The CDR3 extends over 15 amino acids. Germline trimming cut 3 bases from V and 3 bases from J; bases unmatched to any gene: 7. The CDR3, as DNA: TGTGCCAGCAGTTTCCTCAGGGGGGGTGACTATGGCTACACCTTC. Amino acids: CASSFLRGGDYGYTF.

This chain connects TRBV19 to TRBJ2-4; 7 nucleotides align to TRBD1. Germline CDR1 reads LNHDA; CDR2 reads SQIVND (reference sequence). The CDR3 contains 14 residues. V was pared by 10 bases and J by 4 bases, with 10 bases of the junction left unmatched. As DNA, the CDR3 is TGTGCCACGGTACAAGTGGGACAGAAAAACATTCAGTACTTC. Translated, it gives CATVQVGQKNIQYF.

At least ten counts were recorded for this clonotype. This rearrangement joins TRBV5-1 to TRBJ2-6; no clear D gene. Germline V lookup: CDR1 SGHRS, CDR2 YFSETQ. The germline V and J ends were trimmed by 1 base and 3 bases, with 8 bases remaining between them. The CDR3 extends over 15 amino acids. The CDR3 protein is CASSLPYDGANVLTF. CDR3 DNA sequence: TGCGCCAGCAGCTTGCCCTATGATGGGGCCAACGTCCTGACTTTC.

In this sample, this clonotype turned up a few times. This chain connects TRBV6-2 or TRBV6-3 to TRBJ2-2; D may be TRBD1 or TRBD2 (5 bases each). The CDR3 sequence is 14 residues long. Germline lookup yields CDR1 MNHEY and CDR2 SVGEGT. The V and J ends lost 4 bases and 3 bases respectively, with 9 bases between them. CDR3 in DNA: TGTGCCAGCAGTTGGGGGTCAGACACCGGGGAGCTGTTTTTT. The encoded protein is CASSWGSDTGELFF.

In its sample, this clonotype was seen many times. The chain couples TRBV12-3 or TRBV12-4 to TRBJ1-1; possibly TRBD1 for D (6 bases). Trimming took 6 bases from V and 9 from J, leaving 17 bases between them. This CDR3 is built from 13 residues. The CDR3 region has the DNA TGTGCCAGCAGAGGGGGGGGGAGGGATCAAGCTTTCTTT. Residues: CASRGGGRDQAFF.

This clonotype was observed many times. J is TRBJ1-1 and V is TRBV5-1; a weak D match, TRBD1 (6 bases). There are 16 residues in the CDR3. V was shortened by 0 bases and J by 0 bases, with 12 bases between the two germline ends. Germline V gene lookup returns CDR1 SGHRS and CDR2 YFSETQ. DNA of the CDR3: TGCGCCAGCAGCTTGGGGATACAGGGTATGAACACTGAAGCTTTCTTT. Encoded protein: CASSLGIQGMNTEAFF.

About this clonotype: An end of the junction does not agree with germline; a read error may underlie this. The gene calls are TRBV7-2 and TRBJ1-1; D uncertain. This CDR3 spans 16 amino acids. CDR1 SGHTA and CDR2 FQGNSA come from the germline V gene. This CDR3 reads CASSLAFGQRDTEAFF. Written as DNA, the CDR3 is TGTGCCAGCAGCCTAGCCTTCGGGCAGAGGGACACTGAAGCTTTCTTT.

This clonotype occurred many times. This sequence joins TRBV30 and TRBJ2-1, with D hard to call. This CDR3 has 11 residues. Germline V CDR1 and CDR2: GTSNPN, SVGIG (reference sequence). Trimming took 3 bases from V and 4 from J, leaving 4 bases between them. The CDR3 region has the DNA TGTGCCTGGAGGGGTTACAATGAGCAGTTCTTC. It encodes CAWRGYNEQFF.

The chain recombines TRBV20-1 with TRBJ2-3; the D gene is possibly TRBD1 (6 bases). Germline V gene data show CDR1 as DFQATT and CDR2 as SNEGSKA (reference sequence). CDR3 length equals 12 residues. The germline V and J ends were trimmed by 6 bases and 7 bases, with 14 bases remaining between them. DNA of the CDR3: TGCAGTGCCAAACCCGGGACAAATACGCAGTATTTT. It yields the protein CSAKPGTNTQYF.

This clonotype was found a few times. J is TRBJ2-7 and V is TRBV10-2, with a weak D call TRBD1 (5 bases). With 5 bases removed from V and 1 base from J, the gap between germline ends came to 9 bases. Germline V gene sequence: CDR1 WSHSY, CDR2 SAAADI. CDR3 length: 13 residues. The CDR3 region is CASSQGWSYEQYF. The CDR3 DNA sequence: TGCGCCAGCAGTCAGGGCTGGTCCTACGAGCAGTACTTC.

This clonotype has just a few counts. The chain employs TRBV19 and TRBJ2-1; D possibly matches TRBD1 or TRBD2 (6 bases each). This CDR3 is 15 amino acids long. Germline V gene data show CDR1 as LNHDA and CDR2 as SQIVND (reference sequence). V gave up 4 bases and J gave up 4 bases, with 14 bases separating them. CDR3 nucleotides: TGTGCCAGTAGTACTAAACAGGGACTTTACAATGAGCAGTTCTTC. Protein product: CASSTKQGLYNEQFF.

The chain uses TRBV7-3 and TRBJ2-2; possible D gene TRBD1, 6 bases. Germline V lookup: CDR1 SGHTA, CDR2 FQGTGA. V was shortened by 5 bases and J by 0 bases, with 10 bases between the two germline ends. The CDR3 is made up of 15 amino acids. CDR3 sequence reads: CASSQTGSNTGELFF. DNA of the CDR3: TGTGCCAGCAGCCAGACAGGTTCGAACACCGGGGAGCTGTTTTTT.

This clonotype turned up a few times. This sequence joins TRBV20-1 and TRBJ1-2; TRBD1 is a possible D gene (5 bases). This CDR3 has 10 residues. From germline, CDR1 is DFQATT and CDR2 SNEGSKA (reference sequence). Deletions cut 8 bases from V and 8 bases from J, with 12 bases between. The CDR3 DNA reads as TGCAGTACCGACAGCCGAGGCTACACCTTC. Translation: CSTDSRGYTF.

This clonotype has at least ten counts. The chain combines TRBV27 with TRBJ2-3, with a possible D match to TRBD2 (5 bases). The germline V and J ends were trimmed by 8 bases and 2 bases, with 11 bases remaining between them. There are 13 residues in the CDR3. Germline V lookup: CDR1 MNHEY, CDR2 SMNVEV (reference sequence). The CDR3 region has the DNA TGTGCCAGCCGAGGAGGATCCACAGATACGCAGTATTTT. Amino acids: CASRGGSTDTQYF.

This clonotype was recorded a few times. At one end the junction does not follow the germline gene, possibly because of a read error. The chain combines TRBV20-1 with TRBJ1-4; D uncertain. Germline loops: CDR1 DFQATT, CDR2 SNEGSKA (reference sequence). The CDR3 covers 14 residues. CDR3 DNA: TGCAGTGCTGGAGAGGGAATCCAGGATGAAAAACTGTTTTTT. It codes for CSAGEGIQDEKLFF.

This clonotype was counted between two and nine times. J is TRBJ1-1 and V is TRBV11-2; D unresolved. The germline V gene encodes CDR1 SGHAT and CDR2 FQNNGV. V was cut by 3 bases and J by 4 bases, with 12 bases left in between. The CDR3 extends over 14 amino acids. The CDR3 is CASSFAATGTEAFF. The CDR3 coding sequence is TGTGCCAGCAGCTTTGCGGCCACGGGCACTGAAGCTTTCTTT.

This clonotype occurred a few times. The chain combines TRBV5-1 with TRBJ1-1; D remains unclear. Trimming took 1 base from V and 5 from J, leaving 15 bases between them. This CDR3 is built from 15 residues. Germline V lookup: CDR1 SGHRS, CDR2 YFSETQ. The CDR3 sequence is CASSLQGSGGTEAFF. The CDR3, as DNA: TGCGCCAGCAGCTTGCAAGGGAGCGGAGGTACTGAAGCTTTCTTT.

The CDR3 reads CSVDSQGAIGGETQYF. The CDR3 DNA follows: TGCAGCGTTGATAGTCAGGGGGCAATCGGTGGGGAGACCCAGTACTTC. The chain employs TRBV29-1 and TRBJ2-5, with 8 bases fitting TRBD1. Losses at the gene ends were 3 bases for V and 5 bases for J; bases not matched to a gene: 14. The CDR3 runs 16 residues. The V gene's germline CDR1 is SQVTM and CDR2 ANQGSEA.

The sample holds many counts of this clonotype. The genes are TRBV9 and TRBJ2-5; D uncertain. The CDR3 has 13 amino acids. Trimming shortened V by 0 bases and J by 2 bases, and 5 bases separated the two germline ends. The germline CDR1 and CDR2 sequences are SGDLS and YYNGEE. This CDR3 reads CASSVGGQETQYF. The CDR3 nucleotides read TGTGCCAGCAGCGTAGGGGGTCAAGAGACCCAGTACTTC.

The rearrangement links TRBV20-1 to TRBJ1-4, with a possible D match to TRBD1 (6 bases). CDR1 and CDR2 from the germline V gene are DFQATT and SNEGSKA (reference sequence). V lost 3 bases and J lost 0, with 14 bases in between. The CDR3 totals 16 residues. CDR3 region: CSASRDTLATNEKLFF. CDR3 bases: TGCAGTGCTAGCCGGGACACGCTTGCAACTAATGAAAAACTGTTTTTT.

This clonotype has a handful of counts. The rearrangement links TRBV5-1 to TRBJ1-1; 10 bases are shared with TRBD1. The CDR3 consists of 16 residues. CDR1 is SGHRS, CDR2 YFSETQ, per germline. Trimming cost V 4 bases and J 3 bases; bases outside gene matches: 9. DNA for the CDR3: TGCGCCAGCAGCCTGGACAGGGGGGCAATTTACACTGAAGCTTTCTTT. Translation: CASSLDRGAIYTEAFF. The full variable domain, in which reference TRBV5-1 and TRBJ1-1 provide the parts outside the CDR3, is KAGVTQTPRYLIKTRGQQVTLSCSPISGHRSVSWYQQTPGQGLQFLFEYFSETQRNKGNFPGRFSGRQFSNSRSEMNVSTLELGDSALYLCASSLDRGAIYTEAFFGQGTRLTVV.

This clonotype was seen a handful of times. This chain connects TRBV10-3 to TRBJ2-2; D may be TRBD1 or TRBD2 (5 bases each). V was trimmed by 8 bases and J by 1 base, leaving 14 bases between them. Per germline, CDR1 ENHRY and CDR2 SYGVKD. The CDR3 is made up of 15 amino acids. CDR3 sequence: CAIRSRGGNTGELFF. As DNA, the CDR3 is TGTGCCATCCGTAGCCGGGGCGGGAACACCGGGGAGCTGTTTTTT.

This clonotype was observed a handful of times. The V and J genes are TRBV5-6 and TRBJ1-2, with 7 bases aligning to TRBD1. This CDR3 spans 18 amino acids. Germline values: CDR1 SGHDT, CDR2 YYEEEE. Trimming cost V 3 bases and J 4 bases; bases outside gene matches: 18. This chain's CDR3 is CASSSTYLRGRDPYGYTF. The CDR3 DNA sequence: TGTGCCAGCAGCTCCACTTATTTGAGGGGGCGCGATCCCTATGGCTACACCTTC.

This clonotype was seen a handful of times. This chain joins TRBV5-1 and TRBJ2-1; TRBD2 agrees at 7 bases. V was clipped by 5 bases and J by 2 bases; unmatched bases: 7. The CDR3 runs to 15 residues. Per the germline V gene, CDR1 is SGHRS and CDR2 is YFSETQ. CDR3 residues: CASRDGGNPYNEQFF. Here the CDR3 DNA reads TGCGCCAGCAGAGACGGGGGGAATCCCTACAATGAGCAGTTCTTC.